The rows below give T cell receptor beta chains drawn from one sample of a study of T cell changes during pregnancy in multiple sclerosis. The protocol was immunoSEQ multiplex PCR, while the TCRdb copy is restricted to in-frame clones and leaves out a portion. The sample comprises roughly 41,000 clones, around nine tenths of which are singletons, and around 7% rests with the top ten. Here the sequenced sample was CD8+ T cells from peripheral blood mononuclear cells, taken in the third trimester of pregnancy. The receptors stem from a female donor with multiple sclerosis, enrolled in a pregnancy study. Each CDR3 is given with its conserved first and last residue. D genes are given only for firm matches. Not every row has a clone size; where given, it reads once, few, many or a size class.

d_call: TRBD1
v_call: TRBV27
j_call: TRBJ2-7
clone_size: -
cdr3_nt: TGTGCCAGCACTCTAACAGGGGCCTCCTACGAGCAGTACTTC
cdr3_aa: CASTLTGASYEQYF

d_call: TRBD1
v_call: TRBV9
j_call: TRBJ1-2
clone_size: -
cdr3_nt: TGTGCCAGCAGCGCCCACTCGACAGGGCCCGCTAACTATGGCTACACCTTC
cdr3_aa: CASSAHSTGPANYGYTF

d_call: TRBD2
v_call: TRBV10-1
j_call: TRBJ2-3
clone_size: many
cdr3_nt: TGCGCCAGCAGCGGGACTAGCGGGGGACCCCTACTCACAGATACGCAGTATTTT
cdr3_aa: CASSGTSGGPLLTDTQYF

d_call: TRBD1
v_call: TRBV4-1
j_call: TRBJ2-7
clone_size: few
cdr3_nt: TGCGCCAGCAGCCAGGGCCCGGGACAGGGGACGTACGAGCAGTACTTC
cdr3_aa: CASSQGPGQGTYEQYF

d_call: TRBD1
v_call: TRBV7-9
j_call: TRBJ1-2
clone_size: few
cdr3_nt: TGTGCCGGACAGGGGGCTGGAGGCTACACCTTC
cdr3_aa: CAGQGAGGYTF

d_call: -
v_call: TRBV21-1
j_call: TRBJ1-1
clone_size: -
cdr3_nt: TGTGCCAGCAGCGAGGCCGGGGGGGGTGAAGCTTTCTTT
cdr3_aa: CASSEAGGGEAFF

d_call: TRBD2
v_call: TRBV7-9
j_call: TRBJ2-7
clone_size: -
cdr3_nt: TGTGCCAGCAGCTTGGGGGGGAACTACGAGCAGTACTTC
cdr3_aa: CASSLGGNYEQYF

d_call: -
v_call: TRBV7-6
j_call: TRBJ1-3
clone_size: -
cdr3_nt: TGTGCCAGCAGCGGACGGGGAGGTGGAAACACCATATATTTT
cdr3_aa: CASSGRGGGNTIYF

d_call: TRBD1
v_call: TRBV2
j_call: TRBJ2-3
clone_size: -
cdr3_nt: TGTGCCAGCAGTGAAATGGGGGGACAGGGAAAGGGAGATACGCAGTATTTT
cdr3_aa: CASSEMGGQGKGDTQYF

d_call: -
v_call: TRBV10-2
j_call: TRBJ2-7
clone_size: few
cdr3_nt: TGCGCCAGCAGTGAGAAAGAGAATACGGGGCAGTACTTC
cdr3_aa: CASSEKENTGQYF

d_call: TRBD1
v_call: TRBV19
j_call: TRBJ2-1
clone_size: -
cdr3_nt: TGTGCCAGTTCGGGACAGGGGGACTACAATGAGCAGTTCTTC
cdr3_aa: CASSGQGDYNEQFF

d_call: TRBD2
v_call: TRBV6-5
j_call: TRBJ2-5
clone_size: -
cdr3_nt: TGTGCCAGCAGTTATGGGGCGGGGGGTACACAAGAGACCCAGTACTTC
cdr3_aa: CASSYGAGGTQETQYF

d_call: TRBD2
v_call: TRBV27
j_call: TRBJ2-7
clone_size: -
cdr3_nt: TGTGCCAGCAGGGGACTAGCAGAAGAGCAGTACTTC
cdr3_aa: CASRGLAEEQYF

d_call: -
v_call: TRBV19
j_call: TRBJ2-1
clone_size: -
cdr3_nt: TGTGCCAGTAGAATTAAAACAGGGTACAATGAGCAGTTCTTC
cdr3_aa: CASRIKTGYNEQFF

d_call: TRBD1
v_call: TRBV6-1
j_call: TRBJ2-2
clone_size: -
cdr3_nt: TGTGCCAGCTGGGACAGTACCGGGGAGCTGTTTTTT
cdr3_aa: CASWDSTGELFF

d_call: -
v_call: TRBV6-6
j_call: TRBJ1-2
clone_size: once
cdr3_nt: TGTGCCAGCAGTTACTCGCAGGTTGTCTATGGCTACACCTTC
cdr3_aa: CASSYSQVVYGYTF

d_call: -
v_call: TRBV12-5
j_call: TRBJ2-1
clone_size: -
cdr3_nt: TGTGCTAGTGGTTTGGGAACGGTAGAGGAGCAGTTCTTC
cdr3_aa: CASGLGTVEEQFF

d_call: TRBD1
v_call: TRBV6-1
j_call: TRBJ1-6
clone_size: -
cdr3_nt: TGTGCCAGCAGGACGACAGGGCCCGGCTCACCCCTCCACTTT
cdr3_aa: CASRTTGPGSPLHF

d_call: -
v_call: TRBV28
j_call: TRBJ2-2
clone_size: -
cdr3_nt: TGTGCCAGCAATGGGGAGAAGGAAAAGGACACCGGGGAGCTGTTTTTT
cdr3_aa: CASNGEKEKDTGELFF

d_call: -
v_call: TRBV27
j_call: TRBJ1-2
clone_size: -
cdr3_nt: TGTGCCAGCAGTTTTTCCGCCGGAGGGGACTATGGCTACACCTTC
cdr3_aa: CASSFSAGGDYGYTF

d_call: -
v_call: TRBV19
j_call: TRBJ1-6
clone_size: -
cdr3_nt: TGTGCCAGTAGGATCCGGGACTTTAATTCACCCCTCCACTTT
cdr3_aa: CASRIRDFNSPLHF

d_call: TRBD2
v_call: TRBV19
j_call: TRBJ2-7
clone_size: -
cdr3_nt: TGTGCCAGTAGTATCTGGGGGGGCGAGCAGTACTTC
cdr3_aa: CASSIWGGEQYF

d_call: TRBD2
v_call: TRBV30
j_call: TRBJ2-5
clone_size: -
cdr3_nt: TGTGCCTGGAGCTGGGAGGGGACCCAGTACTTC
cdr3_aa: CAWSWEGTQYF

d_call: -
v_call: TRBV9
j_call: TRBJ2-2
clone_size: -
cdr3_nt: TGTGCCAGCAGCCCCAGGGGCGGGGGGAACACCGGGGAGCTGTTTTTT
cdr3_aa: CASSPRGGGNTGELFF

d_call: TRBD2
v_call: TRBV4-1
j_call: TRBJ2-1
clone_size: few
cdr3_nt: TGCGCCAGCAGCCATGGGGTAATGACTAGCGGGGTATACAATGAGCAGTTCTTC
cdr3_aa: CASSHGVMTSGVYNEQFF

d_call: -
v_call: TRBV7-9
j_call: TRBJ2-3
clone_size: -
cdr3_nt: TGTGCCAGCAGCCAGCCTGGGGGGAGCACAGATACGCAGTATTTT
cdr3_aa: CASSQPGGSTDTQYF

d_call: -
v_call: TRBV28
j_call: TRBJ1-1
clone_size: -
cdr3_nt: TGTGCTGTTATTACTGAAGCTTTCTTT
cdr3_aa: CAVITEAFF

d_call: -
v_call: TRBV7-9
j_call: TRBJ1-1
clone_size: -
cdr3_nt: TGTGCCAGCAACCTACTCCGCCAGGTTGAAGCTTTCTTT
cdr3_aa: CASNLLRQVEAFF

d_call: TRBD2
v_call: TRBV6-1
j_call: TRBJ2-7
clone_size: -
cdr3_nt: TGTGCCAGCAGTGCCCAGCGGGGGTCATACTACGAGCAGTACTTC
cdr3_aa: CASSAQRGSYYEQYF

d_call: TRBD1
v_call: TRBV5-6
j_call: TRBJ2-4
clone_size: -
cdr3_nt: TGTGCCAGCAGTTATACCAGGGGGCCAGGCATTCAGTACTTC
cdr3_aa: CASSYTRGPGIQYF

d_call: -
v_call: TRBV14
j_call: TRBJ2-1
clone_size: -
cdr3_nt: TGTGCCAGCAGCCAAGATGGAGGGTATGAGCAGTTCTTC
cdr3_aa: CASSQDGGYEQFF

d_call: -
v_call: TRBV30
j_call: TRBJ1-2
clone_size: -
cdr3_nt: TGTGCCTGGACCGAAAGCGGCTCCGGAGGCTACACCTTC
cdr3_aa: CAWTESGSGGYTF

d_call: -
v_call: TRBV15
j_call: TRBJ1-1
clone_size: -
cdr3_nt: TGTGCCACCAGCAGAGGAGGGGAGGGTTTGAACACTGAAGCTTTCTTT
cdr3_aa: CATSRGGEGLNTEAFF

d_call: TRBD2
v_call: TRBV6-4
j_call: TRBJ2-3
clone_size: few
cdr3_nt: TGTGCCAGCAGTGACTCGAGCGGGGGGACAGATACGCAGTATTTT
cdr3_aa: CASSDSSGGTDTQYF

d_call: -
v_call: TRBV27
j_call: TRBJ2-1
clone_size: once
cdr3_nt: TGTGCCAGCAGTTGGTTCGGGGAGCAGTTCTTC
cdr3_aa: CASSWFGEQFF

d_call: TRBD2
v_call: TRBV7-9
j_call: TRBJ2-3
clone_size: -
cdr3_nt: TGTGCCAGCACCCGAGAAGCCGGGGGGGGGACAGATACGCAGTATTTT
cdr3_aa: CASTREAGGGTDTQYF

d_call: -
v_call: TRBV5-8
j_call: TRBJ1-2
clone_size: -
cdr3_nt: TGTGCCAGCAGCTTGGGCCTGGAGGCCTTGCTTCATGGCTACACCTTC
cdr3_aa: CASSLGLEALLHGYTF

d_call: -
v_call: TRBV15
j_call: TRBJ1-5
clone_size: -
cdr3_nt: TGTGCCACCAGCCAAGATTCCCGGGGGAACGATCAGCCCCAGCATTTT
cdr3_aa: CATSQDSRGNDQPQHF

d_call: -
v_call: TRBV4-3
j_call: TRBJ1-1
clone_size: -
cdr3_nt: TGCGCCAGCAGCCAAGATTTGGAGAACATGAACACTGAAGCTTTCTTT
cdr3_aa: CASSQDLENMNTEAFF

d_call: -
v_call: TRBV21-1
j_call: TRBJ1-6
clone_size: once
cdr3_nt: TGTGCCAGCAGCAATCGGGGTTGTTATAATTCACCCCTCCACTTT
cdr3_aa: CASSNRGCYNSPLHF

d_call: TRBD1
v_call: TRBV29-1
j_call: TRBJ1-2
clone_size: -
cdr3_nt: TGCAGCGTTGAAGATTTTACAGGGGAGACAGGGGTGTTTTGGGGCTACACCTTC
cdr3_aa: CSVEDFTGETGVFWGYTF

d_call: -
v_call: TRBV7-9
j_call: TRBJ2-2
clone_size: -
cdr3_nt: TGTGCGGCACAGAAACACACCGGGGAGCTGTTTTTT
cdr3_aa: CAAQKHTGELFF

d_call: -
v_call: TRBV19
j_call: TRBJ2-7
clone_size: few
cdr3_nt: TGTGCCAGTAGTTTCACGACCGCGGTGGCTCTTGACGAGCAGTACTTC
cdr3_aa: CASSFTTAVALDEQYF

d_call: TRBD1
v_call: TRBV5-6
j_call: TRBJ1-3
clone_size: -
cdr3_nt: TGTGCCAGCAGCTGGGACAGGGAATTCGGAAACACCATATATTTT
cdr3_aa: CASSWDREFGNTIYF

d_call: -
v_call: TRBV30
j_call: TRBJ2-7
clone_size: -
cdr3_nt: TGTGCCTGGAGCCCCGGTATCTCCTACGAGCAGTACTTC
cdr3_aa: CAWSPGISYEQYF

d_call: TRBD2
v_call: TRBV7-6
j_call: TRBJ2-1
clone_size: -
cdr3_nt: TGTGCCAGCAAGGGCGGGGGGGATTCAGATGAGCAGTTCTTC
cdr3_aa: CASKGGGDSDEQFF

d_call: TRBD1
v_call: TRBV11-2
j_call: TRBJ1-2
clone_size: -
cdr3_nt: TGTGCCAGCAGCTTAGGTGTGGGACAGCGCGACTATGGCTACACCTTC
cdr3_aa: CASSLGVGQRDYGYTF

d_call: TRBD1
v_call: TRBV9
j_call: TRBJ1-2
clone_size: -
cdr3_nt: TGTGCCAGCAGCCCAGGGGGGCAGTTCTATGGCTACACCTTC
cdr3_aa: CASSPGGQFYGYTF

d_call: -
v_call: TRBV6-4
j_call: TRBJ1-2
clone_size: -
cdr3_nt: TGTGCCAGCAGTGATGGCGGATTAGGTGGCTACACCTTC
cdr3_aa: CASSDGGLGGYTF

d_call: -
v_call: TRBV2
j_call: TRBJ1-1
clone_size: -
cdr3_nt: TGTGCCTGGTGGGGCAGCCCAGAGACCATGAACACTGAAGCTTTCTTT
cdr3_aa: CAWWGSPETMNTEAFF

d_call: TRBD1
v_call: TRBV7-9
j_call: TRBJ2-7
clone_size: few
cdr3_nt: TGTGCCAGCAGCTCATATCCGGGACAGCCCAAAGCCTACGAGCAGTACTTC
cdr3_aa: CASSSYPGQPKAYEQYF

d_call: TRBD1
v_call: TRBV4-3
j_call: TRBJ1-4
clone_size: once
cdr3_nt: TGCGCCAGCAGCCAAGAGATCGAGGGGGCCGAGGAAAAACTGTTTTTT
cdr3_aa: CASSQEIEGAEEKLFF

d_call: TRBD1
v_call: TRBV15
j_call: TRBJ1-1
clone_size: -
cdr3_nt: TGTGCCACCAGCCCCGCCCGACAGGGTTACCCTGAAGCTTTCTTT
cdr3_aa: CATSPARQGYPEAFF

d_call: -
v_call: TRBV2
j_call: TRBJ1-4
clone_size: -
cdr3_nt: TGTGCCAGCAGGCGCCCCTTATCCGAAGCTAATGAAAAACTGTTTTTT
cdr3_aa: CASRRPLSEANEKLFF